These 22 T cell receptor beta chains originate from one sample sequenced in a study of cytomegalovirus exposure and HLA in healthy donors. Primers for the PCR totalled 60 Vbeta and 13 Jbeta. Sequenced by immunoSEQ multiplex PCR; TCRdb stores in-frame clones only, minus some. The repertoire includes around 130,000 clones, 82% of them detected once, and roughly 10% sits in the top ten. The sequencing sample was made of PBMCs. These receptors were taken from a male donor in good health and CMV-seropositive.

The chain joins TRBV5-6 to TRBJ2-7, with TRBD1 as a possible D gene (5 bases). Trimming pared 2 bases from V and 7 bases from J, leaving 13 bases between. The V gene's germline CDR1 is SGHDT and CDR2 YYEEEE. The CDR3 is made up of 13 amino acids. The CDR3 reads CASSFGRGGEQYF. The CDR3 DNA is TGTGCCAGCAGCTTCGGAAGGGGTGGAGAGCAGTACTTC.

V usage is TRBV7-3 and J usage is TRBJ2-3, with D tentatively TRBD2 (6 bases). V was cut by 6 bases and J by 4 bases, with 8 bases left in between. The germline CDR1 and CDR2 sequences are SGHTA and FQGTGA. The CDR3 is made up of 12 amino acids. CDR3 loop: CASSRGSDTQYF. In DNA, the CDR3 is TGTGCCAGCAGTCGGGGGTCAGATACGCAGTATTTT.

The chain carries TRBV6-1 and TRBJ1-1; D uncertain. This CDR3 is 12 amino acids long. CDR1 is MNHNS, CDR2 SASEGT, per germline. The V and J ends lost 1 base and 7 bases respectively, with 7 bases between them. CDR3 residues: CASSEVNGEAFF. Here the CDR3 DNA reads TGTGCCAGCAGTGAAGTTAACGGTGAAGCTTTCTTT.

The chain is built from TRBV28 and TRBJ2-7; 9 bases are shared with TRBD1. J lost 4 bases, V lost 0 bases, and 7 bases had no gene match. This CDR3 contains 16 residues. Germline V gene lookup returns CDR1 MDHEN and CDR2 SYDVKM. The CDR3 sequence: CASSLWGQGGGYEQYF. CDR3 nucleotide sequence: TGTGCCAGCAGTTTATGGGGACAGGGAGGTGGGTACGAGCAGTACTTC. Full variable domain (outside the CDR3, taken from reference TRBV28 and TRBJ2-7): DVKVTQSSRYLVKRTGEKVFLECVQDMDHENMFWYRQDPGLGLRLIYFSYDVKMKEKGDIPEGYSVSREKKERFSLILESASTNQTSMYLCASSLWGQGGGYEQYFGPGTRLTVT.

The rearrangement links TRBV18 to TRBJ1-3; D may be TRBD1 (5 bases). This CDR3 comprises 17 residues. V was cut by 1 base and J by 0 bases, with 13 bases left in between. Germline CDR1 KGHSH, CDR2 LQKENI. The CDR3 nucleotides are TGTGCCAGCTCACCACGGTCAGGGCTCAGCTCTGGAAACACCATATATTTT. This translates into CASSPRSGLSSGNTIYF.

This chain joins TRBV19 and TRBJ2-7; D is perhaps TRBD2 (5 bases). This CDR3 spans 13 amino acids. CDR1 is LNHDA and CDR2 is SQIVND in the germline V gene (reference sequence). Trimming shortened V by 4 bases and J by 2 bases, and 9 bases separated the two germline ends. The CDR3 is CASSRTLAYEQYF. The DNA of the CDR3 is TGTGCCAGTAGTAGGACTTTGGCCTACGAGCAGTACTTC.

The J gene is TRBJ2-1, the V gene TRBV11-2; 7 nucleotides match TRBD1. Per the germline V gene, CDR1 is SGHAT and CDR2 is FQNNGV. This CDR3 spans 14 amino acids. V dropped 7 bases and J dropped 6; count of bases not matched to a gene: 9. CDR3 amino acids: CASNWDSNGNEQFF. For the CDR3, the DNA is TGTGCCAGCAATTGGGACAGCAACGGCAATGAGCAGTTCTTC.

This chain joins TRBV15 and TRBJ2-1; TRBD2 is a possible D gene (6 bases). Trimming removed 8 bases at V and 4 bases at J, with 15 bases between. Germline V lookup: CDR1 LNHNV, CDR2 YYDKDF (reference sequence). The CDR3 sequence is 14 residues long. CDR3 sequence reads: CATPRASAYNEQFF. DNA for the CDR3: TGTGCCACCCCCCGTGCTAGCGCTTACAATGAGCAGTTCTTC.

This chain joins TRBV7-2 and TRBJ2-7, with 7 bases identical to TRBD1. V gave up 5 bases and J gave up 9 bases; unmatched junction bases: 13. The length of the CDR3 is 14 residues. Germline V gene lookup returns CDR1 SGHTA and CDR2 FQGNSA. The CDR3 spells CASSLGTVHFGQYF. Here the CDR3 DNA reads TGTGCCAGCAGCCTCGGGACAGTCCATTTCGGGCAGTACTTC.

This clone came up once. The DNA for the CDR3 is TGCAGCGGAGGACAGGGGGCAGAAGAGCAGTTCTTC. Its translation is CSGGQGAEEQFF. The chain joins TRBV29-1 to TRBJ2-1, with TRBD1 matching over 11 bases. V shed 7 bases and J 10 bases; nucleotides not matched to a gene: 6. This CDR3 contains 12 residues. The germline CDR1 and CDR2 sequences are SQVTM and ANQGSEA.

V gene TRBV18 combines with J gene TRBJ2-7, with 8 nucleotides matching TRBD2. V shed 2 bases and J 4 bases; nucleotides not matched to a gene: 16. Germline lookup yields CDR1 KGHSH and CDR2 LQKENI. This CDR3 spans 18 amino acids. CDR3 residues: CASSPSISGRGPIYEQYF. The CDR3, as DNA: TGTGCCAGCTCACCAAGTATAAGCGGGAGAGGGCCCATATACGAGCAGTACTTC.

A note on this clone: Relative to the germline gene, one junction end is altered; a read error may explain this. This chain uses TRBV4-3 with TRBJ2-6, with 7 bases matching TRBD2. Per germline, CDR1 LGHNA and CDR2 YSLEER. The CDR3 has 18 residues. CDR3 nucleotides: TGCGCCAGCAGCCAAGTACCCCCTAGCGGTGCTGGGGCCAACGGCCTGACTTTC. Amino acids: CASSQVPPSGAGANGLTF.

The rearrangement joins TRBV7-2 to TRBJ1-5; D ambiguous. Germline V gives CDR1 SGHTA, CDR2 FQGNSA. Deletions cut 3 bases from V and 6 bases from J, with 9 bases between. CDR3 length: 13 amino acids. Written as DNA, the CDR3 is TGTGCCAGCAGCTTCCAGGAGGCTCAGCCCCAGCATTTT. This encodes CASSFQEAQPQHF.

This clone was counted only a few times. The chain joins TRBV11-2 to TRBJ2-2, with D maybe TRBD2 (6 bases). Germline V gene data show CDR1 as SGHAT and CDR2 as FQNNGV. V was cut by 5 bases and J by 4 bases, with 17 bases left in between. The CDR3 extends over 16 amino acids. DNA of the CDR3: TGTGCCAGCAGCGGGGGGTCGACAGTCTCCACCGGGGAGCTGTTTTTT. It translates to CASSGGSTVSTGELFF. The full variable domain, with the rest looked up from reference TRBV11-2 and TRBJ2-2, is EAGVAQSPRYKIIEKRQSVAFWCNPISGHATLYWYQQILGQGPKLLIQFQNNGVVDDSQLPKDRFSAERLKGVDSTLKIQPAKLEDSAVYLCASSGGSTVSTGELFFGEGSRLTVL.

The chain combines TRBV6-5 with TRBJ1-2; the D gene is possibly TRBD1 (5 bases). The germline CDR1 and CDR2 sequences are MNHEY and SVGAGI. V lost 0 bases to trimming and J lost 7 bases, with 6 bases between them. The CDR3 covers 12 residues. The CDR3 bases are TGTGCCAGCAGTTACTCAAGGGGTGGCTACACCTTC. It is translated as CASSYSRGGYTF.

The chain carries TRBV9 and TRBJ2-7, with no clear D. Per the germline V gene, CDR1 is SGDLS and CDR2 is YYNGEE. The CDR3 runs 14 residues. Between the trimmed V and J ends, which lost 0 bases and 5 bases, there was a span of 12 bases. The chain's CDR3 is CASSVDISPHEQYF. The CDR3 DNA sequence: TGTGCCAGCAGCGTAGATATTAGCCCCCACGAGCAGTACTTC.

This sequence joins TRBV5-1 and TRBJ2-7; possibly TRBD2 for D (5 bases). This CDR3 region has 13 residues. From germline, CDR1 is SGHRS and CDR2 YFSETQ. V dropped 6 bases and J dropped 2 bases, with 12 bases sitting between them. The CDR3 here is CASTGMSTYEQYF. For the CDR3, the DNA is TGCGCCAGCACCGGGATGAGTACCTACGAGCAGTACTTC.

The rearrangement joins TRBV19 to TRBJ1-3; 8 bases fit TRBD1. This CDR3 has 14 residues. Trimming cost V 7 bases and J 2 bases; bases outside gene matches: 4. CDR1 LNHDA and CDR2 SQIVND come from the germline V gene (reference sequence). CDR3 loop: CASKTGEAGNTIYF. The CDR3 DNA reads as TGTGCCAGTAAGACAGGGGAGGCTGGAAACACCATATATTTT.

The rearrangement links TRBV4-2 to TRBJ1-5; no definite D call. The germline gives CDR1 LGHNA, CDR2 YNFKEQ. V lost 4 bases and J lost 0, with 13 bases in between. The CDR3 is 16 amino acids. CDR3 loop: CASSLQSEYSNQPQHF. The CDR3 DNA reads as TGTGCCAGCAGCCTACAGAGTGAATATAGCAATCAGCCCCAGCATTTT.

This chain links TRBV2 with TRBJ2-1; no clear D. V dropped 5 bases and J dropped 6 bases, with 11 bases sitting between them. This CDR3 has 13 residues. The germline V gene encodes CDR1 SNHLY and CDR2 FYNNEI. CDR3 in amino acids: CASSLTDFNEQFF. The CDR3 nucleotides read TGTGCCAGCAGTCTGACCGACTTCAATGAGCAGTTCTTC.

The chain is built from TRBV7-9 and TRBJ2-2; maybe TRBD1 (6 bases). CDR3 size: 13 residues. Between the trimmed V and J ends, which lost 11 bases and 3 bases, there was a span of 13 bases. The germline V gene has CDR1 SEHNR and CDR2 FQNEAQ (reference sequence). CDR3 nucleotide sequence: TGTGCCTCACGGGACACCTACACCGGGGAGCTGTTTTTT. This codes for CASRDTYTGELFF.

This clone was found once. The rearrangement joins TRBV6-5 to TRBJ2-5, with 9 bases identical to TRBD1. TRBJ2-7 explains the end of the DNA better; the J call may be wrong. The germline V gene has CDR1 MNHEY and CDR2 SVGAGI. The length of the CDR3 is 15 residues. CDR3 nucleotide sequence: TGTGCCAGCAGTCGCACGGGACAGGGAAACTACGAGCAGTACTTC. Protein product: CASSRTGQGNYEQYF.